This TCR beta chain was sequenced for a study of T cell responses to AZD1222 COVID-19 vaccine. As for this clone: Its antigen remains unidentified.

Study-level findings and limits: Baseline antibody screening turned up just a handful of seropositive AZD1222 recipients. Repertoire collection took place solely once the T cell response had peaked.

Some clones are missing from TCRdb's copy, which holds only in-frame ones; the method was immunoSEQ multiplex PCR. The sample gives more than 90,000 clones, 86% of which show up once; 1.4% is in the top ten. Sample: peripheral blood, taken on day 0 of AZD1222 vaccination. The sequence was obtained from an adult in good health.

The CDR3 protein is CASSIGTSGSISYNEQFF. The DNA of the CDR3 is TGTGCCAGTAGTATAGGGACTAGCGGGAGTATATCCTACAATGAGCAGTTCTTC. The rearrangement joins TRBV19 to TRBJ2-1; 13 nucleotides align to TRBD2. Germline V gene data show CDR1 as LNHDA and CDR2 as SQIVND (reference sequence). J lost 1 base, V lost 1 base, and 4 bases had no gene match. The CDR3 consists of 18 residues. Variable domain in full (rest from reference TRBV19 and TRBJ2-1): DGGITQSPKYLFRKEGQNVTLSCEQNLNHDAMYWYRQDPGQGLRLIYYSQIVNDFQKGDIAEGYSVSREKKESFPLTVTSAQKNPTAFYLCASSIGTSGSISYNEQFFGPGTRLTVL.